This T cell receptor beta chain was sequenced for a study of T cells in Graves' hyperthyroidism and ophthalmopathy. As to this clonotype: Antigen unknown. Germline and junction disagree at one end, which may indicate a read error.

Germline-derived CDR1 and CDR2 are SEHNR and FQNEAQ (reference sequence). The CDR3 consists of 15 residues. The source material, RNA transcripts, was used to amplify TCR beta CDR3 regions. With the HTBI primer set, the TCR CDR3 went through a first round of RT-PCR. TCRdb itself ran the multiplex PCR reads through MiXCR, one entry per CDR3 protein. The sample has around 800,000 distinct CDR3 sequences, about two fifths seen once. Whole-study results and caveats: Blood samples included most of the expanded thyroid clonotypes exceeding 0.001.

Diagnoses rested on clinical symptoms, serum thyroxine and TRAb, thyroid ultrasound and orbital computed tomography. The sample taken for sequencing was blood. This chain uses TRBV7-9 with TRBJ2-7, with D perhaps TRBD1 (5 bases). The source is a man younger than 35 with Graves' hyperthyroidism. CDR3 nucleotides: TGTGCCGGCAGCTTAGCAACAGGTTACATCTACGAGCAGTACTTC. This encodes CAGSLATGYIYEQYF.